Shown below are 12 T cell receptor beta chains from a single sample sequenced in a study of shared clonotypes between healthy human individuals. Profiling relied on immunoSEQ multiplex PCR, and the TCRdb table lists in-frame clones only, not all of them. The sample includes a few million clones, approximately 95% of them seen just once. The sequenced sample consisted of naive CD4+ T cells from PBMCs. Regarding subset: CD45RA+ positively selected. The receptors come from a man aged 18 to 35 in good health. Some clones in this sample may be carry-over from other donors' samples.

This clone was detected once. The CDR3, as DNA: TGTGCCAGCAACTCCCGACCCACAGAGACCCAGTACTTC. Protein sequence: CASNSRPTETQYF. The chain recombines TRBV9 with TRBJ2-5; D not resolved. The CDR3 contains 13 residues. The V and J ends lost 6 bases and 4 bases respectively, with 13 bases between them. CDR1 and CDR2 from the germline V gene are SGDLS and YYNGEE.

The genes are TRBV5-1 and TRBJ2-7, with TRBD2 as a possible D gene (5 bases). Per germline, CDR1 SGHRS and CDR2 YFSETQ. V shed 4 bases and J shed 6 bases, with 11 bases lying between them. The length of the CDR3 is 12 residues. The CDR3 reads CASSLLEGEQYF. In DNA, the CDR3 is TGCGCCAGCAGCCTACTCGAGGGCGAGCAGTACTTC.

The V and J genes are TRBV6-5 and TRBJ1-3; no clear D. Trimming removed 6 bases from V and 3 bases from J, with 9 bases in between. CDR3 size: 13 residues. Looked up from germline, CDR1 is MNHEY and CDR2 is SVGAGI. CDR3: CASSTTIGNTIYF. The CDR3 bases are TGTGCCAGCAGCACTACTATTGGAAACACCATATATTTT.

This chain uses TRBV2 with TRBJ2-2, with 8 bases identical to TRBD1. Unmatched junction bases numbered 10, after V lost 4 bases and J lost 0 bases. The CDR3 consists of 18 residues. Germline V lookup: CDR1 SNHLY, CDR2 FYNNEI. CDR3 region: CASSAYGRGRPNTGELFF. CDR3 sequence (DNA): TGTGCCAGCAGTGCGTATGGCAGGGGGCGACCGAACACCGGGGAGCTGTTTTTT.

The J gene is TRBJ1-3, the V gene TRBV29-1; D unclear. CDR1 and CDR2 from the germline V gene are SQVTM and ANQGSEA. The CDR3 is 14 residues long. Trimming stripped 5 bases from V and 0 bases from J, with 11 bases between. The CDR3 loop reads CSVHLKYSGNTIYF. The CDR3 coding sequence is TGCAGCGTTCATCTGAAATACTCTGGAAACACCATATATTTT.

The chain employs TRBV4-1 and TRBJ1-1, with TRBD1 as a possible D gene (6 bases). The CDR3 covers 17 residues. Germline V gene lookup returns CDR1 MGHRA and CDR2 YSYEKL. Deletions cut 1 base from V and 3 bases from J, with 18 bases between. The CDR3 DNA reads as TGCGCCAGCAGCCAAGTCTGGAGTGGGAGGGGGGACACTGAAGCTTTCTTT. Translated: CASSQVWSGRGDTEAFF.

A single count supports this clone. The CDR3 DNA sequence: TGTGCCAGCAGCATGCGGGTGGGTGACAGGGGCCACGAGCAGTACTTC. It codes for CASSMRVGDRGHEQYF. This chain uses TRBV21-1 with TRBJ2-7; the DNA was not compared with TRBD1, the D call given in the table. TRBV21-1 is a recognized pseudogene. The CDR3 length is 16 residues.

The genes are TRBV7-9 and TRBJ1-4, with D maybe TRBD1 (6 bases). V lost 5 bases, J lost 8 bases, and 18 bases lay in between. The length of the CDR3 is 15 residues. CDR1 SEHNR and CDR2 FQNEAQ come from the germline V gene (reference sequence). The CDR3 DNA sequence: TGTGCCAGCAGCACAACCAGGGGTAGTGGGGAAAAACTGTTTTTT. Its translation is CASSTTRGSGEKLFF.

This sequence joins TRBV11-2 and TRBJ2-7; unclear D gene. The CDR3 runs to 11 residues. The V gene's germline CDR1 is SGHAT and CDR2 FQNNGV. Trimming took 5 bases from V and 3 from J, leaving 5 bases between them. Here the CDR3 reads CASSAHYEQYF. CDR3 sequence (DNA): TGTGCCAGCAGCGCACACTACGAGCAGTACTTC.

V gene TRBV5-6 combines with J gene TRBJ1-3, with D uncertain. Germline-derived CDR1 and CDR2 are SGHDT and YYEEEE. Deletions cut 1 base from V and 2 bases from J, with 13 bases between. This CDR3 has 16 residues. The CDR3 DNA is TGTGCCAGCAGCTTGTGGCAGGATCAGGCTGGAAACACCATATATTTT. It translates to CASSLWQDQAGNTIYF. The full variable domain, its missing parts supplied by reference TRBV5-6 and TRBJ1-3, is DAGVTQSPTHLIKTRGQQVTLRCSPKSGHDTVSWYQQALGQGPQFIFQYYEEEERQRGNFPDRFSGHQFPNYSSELNVNALLLGDSALYLCASSLWQDQAGNTIYFGEGSWLTVV.

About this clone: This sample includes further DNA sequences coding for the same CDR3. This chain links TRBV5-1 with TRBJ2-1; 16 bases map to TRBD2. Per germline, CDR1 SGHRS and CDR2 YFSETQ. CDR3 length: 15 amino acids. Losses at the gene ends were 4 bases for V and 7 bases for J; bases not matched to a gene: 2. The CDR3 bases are TGCGCCAGCAGCGTGGGACTAGCGGGAGGGAATGAGCAGTTCTTC. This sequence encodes CASSVGLAGGNEQFF.

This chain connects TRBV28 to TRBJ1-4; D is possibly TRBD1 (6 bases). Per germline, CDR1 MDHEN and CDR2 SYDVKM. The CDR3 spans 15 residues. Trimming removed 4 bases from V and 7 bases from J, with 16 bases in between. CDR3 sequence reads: CASSSSRGLFEKLFF. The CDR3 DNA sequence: TGTGCCAGCAGTTCCTCCAGGGGTCTATTTGAAAAACTGTTTTTT.